These 21 T cell receptor beta chains were all obtained from the same sample, sequenced in a study of T cell responses to AZD1222 COVID-19 vaccine. Method: immunoSEQ multiplex PCR; TCRdb's copy keeps in-frame clones and lacks some. The table records roughly 110,000 clones, more than 80% of them present only once. The source was peripheral blood, collected on day 0 of AZD1222 vaccination. Receptor source: an adult in good health.

The rearrangement links TRBV6-1 to TRBJ1-2; D possibly corresponds to TRBD1 (5 bases). The germline V and J ends were trimmed by 2 bases and 3 bases, with 19 bases remaining between them. The length of the CDR3 is 17 residues. Germline-derived CDR1 and CDR2 are MNHNS and SASEGT. The DNA of the CDR3 is TGTGCCAGCAGTGAAATCGGGCAGGGTTGGGGTGACTATGGCTACACCTTC. Its protein product is CASSEIGQGWGDYGYTF.

The rearrangement uses TRBV27 and TRBJ2-5; no firm D call. Trimming removed 7 bases at V and 1 base at J, with 13 bases between. The CDR3 is 14 residues long. CDR1 is MNHEY, CDR2 SMNVEV, per germline (reference sequence). The CDR3: CASKDRAFQETQYF. The CDR3 region has the DNA TGTGCCAGCAAGGACCGAGCTTTCCAAGAGACCCAGTACTTC.

The chain is built from TRBV5-3 and TRBJ1-5; D gene uncertain. TRBV5-3 is an ORF; its function is uncertain. The CDR3 has 16 amino acids. V shed 3 bases and J shed 2 bases, with 15 bases lying between them. CDR3 sequence: CARSSMLGLGNQPQHF. The CDR3 DNA reads TGTGCCAGAAGCTCGATGTTAGGCCTAGGCAATCAGCCCCAGCATTTT.

The V and J genes are TRBV7-2 and TRBJ2-1, with 13 bases matching TRBD2. CDR3 length equals 14 residues. Trimming took 6 bases from V and 8 from J; bases not matched to a gene: 4. The V gene's germline CDR1 is SGHTA and CDR2 FQGNSA. DNA for the CDR3: TGTGCCAGCAGGCGGACTAGCGGGAGCTATGAGCAGTTCTTC. It encodes CASRRTSGSYEQFF.

V gene TRBV5-1 combines with J gene TRBJ2-1; 10 positions match TRBD2. V was pared by 2 bases and J by 6 bases, with 5 bases of the junction left unmatched. This CDR3 contains 15 residues. The germline V gene has CDR1 SGHRS and CDR2 YFSETQ. CDR3 region: CASSFLAGAANEQFF. DNA of the CDR3: TGCGCCAGCAGCTTCCTAGCGGGAGCCGCCAATGAGCAGTTCTTC.

The chain links TRBV28 to TRBJ2-7; tentatively, D is TRBD1 or TRBD2 (7 bases each). The V gene's germline CDR1 is MDHEN and CDR2 SYDVKM. V lost 2 bases to trimming and J lost 3 bases, with 23 bases between them. The CDR3 has 18 residues. CDR3 sequence (DNA): TGTGCCAGCAGTTTACACCTCTCACAGGGGACGGGAGGCTACGAGCAGTACTTC. Translation gives CASSLHLSQGTGGYEQYF.

V usage is TRBV28 and J usage is TRBJ1-3; D is undetermined. CDR1 MDHEN and CDR2 SYDVKM come from the germline V gene. This CDR3 is built from 14 residues. The V gene lost 1 base and the J gene lost 2 bases, with 6 bases spanning the gap. The CDR3 nucleotides are TGTGCCAGCAGTTTATTAGCAGCTGGAAACACCATATATTTT. Its protein is CASSLLAAGNTIYF.

The chain employs TRBV18 and TRBJ2-3; no firm D call. The V end lost 6 bases, the J end lost 0 bases, and 7 bases lay between the germline ends. From germline, CDR1 is KGHSH and CDR2 LQKENI. This CDR3 contains 13 residues. CDR3 sequence reads: CASSHLSTDTQYF. In nucleotides, the CDR3 is TGTGCCAGCTCTCACCTTAGCACAGATACGCAGTATTTT.

The V and J genes are TRBV4-3 and TRBJ1-1; D gene uncertain. The CDR3 runs 16 residues. Germline V gives CDR1 LGHNA, CDR2 YSLEER. The V gene lost 4 bases and the J gene lost 2 bases, with 17 bases spanning the gap. CDR3 protein: CASSPSTRRLNTEAFF. DNA of the CDR3: TGCGCCAGCAGCCCATCCACGAGAAGATTAAACACTGAAGCTTTCTTT.

The CDR3 is CASSQGGQGGSYNEQFF. The CDR3 DNA reads TGTGCCAGCAGCCAAGGGGGACAGGGGGGCTCTTACAATGAGCAGTTCTTC. This chain links TRBV3-1 (or the pseudogene TRBV3-2) with TRBJ2-1, with 11 bases that match TRBD1. There are 17 residues in the CDR3. V was clipped by 1 base and J by 4 bases; unmatched bases: 6. Germline V gene lookup returns CDR1 LGHDT and CDR2 YNNKEL (reference sequence).

This clone appeared a single time. This sequence joins TRBV28 and TRBJ1-1; D call uncertain. Germline V CDR1 and CDR2: MDHEN, SYDVKM. The CDR3 has 13 residues. V lost 2 bases to trimming and J lost 8 bases, with 12 bases between them. The CDR3 sequence is CASSLPHRVEAFF. The CDR3 nucleotides read TGTGCCAGCAGTTTACCCCACAGAGTGGAAGCTTTCTTT.

CDR3 in DNA: TGCGCCAGCAGCTTACAGAGAGATTCACCCCTCCACTTT. Translating it yields CASSLQRDSPLHF. The V call is TRBV5-1, the J call TRBJ1-6; D is unresolved. Per the germline V gene, CDR1 is SGHRS and CDR2 is YFSETQ. This CDR3 contains 13 residues. V gave up 2 bases and J gave up 8 bases, with 8 bases separating them.

The rearrangement joins TRBV7-2 to TRBJ1-5; D is possibly TRBD1 (6 bases). Germline-derived CDR1 and CDR2 are SGHTA and FQGNSA. CDR3 length: 15 amino acids. Trimming removed 0 bases at V and 7 bases at J, with 13 bases between. The CDR3 loop is CASSLAGAGVQPQHF. CDR3 in DNA: TGTGCCAGCAGCTTAGCGGGGGCAGGGGTGCAGCCCCAGCATTTT.

The chain employs TRBV7-3 and TRBJ2-3; the D is unclear. Germline V lookup: CDR1 SGHTA, CDR2 FQGTGA. The CDR3 consists of 16 residues. The V end was cut by 3 bases, the J end by 1 base, with 14 bases between. The CDR3, as DNA: TGTGCCAGCAGCTTGGGTTTCAGTGGCGGCACAGATACGCAGTATTTT. Protein: CASSLGFSGGTDTQYF.

The chain couples TRBV11-3 to TRBJ1-2; no clear D. This CDR3 is built from 14 residues. Germline V lookup: CDR1 SGHNT, CDR2 YENEEA. Between the trimmed V and J ends, which lost 0 bases and 4 bases, there was a span of 9 bases. CDR3 protein: CASSLDSASYGYTF. The CDR3 nucleotides read TGTGCCAGCAGCTTAGATTCGGCCAGCTATGGCTACACCTTC.

V and J are TRBV5-1 and TRBJ2-1; D unresolved. Trimming removed 3 bases at V and 0 bases at J, with 10 bases between. CDR3 length equals 15 residues. Germline V gene data show CDR1 as SGHRS and CDR2 as YFSETQ. As DNA, the CDR3 is TGCGCCAGCAGCTGGAAACAGAGCTCCTACAATGAGCAGTTCTTC. This gives the protein CASSWKQSSYNEQFF.

The chain uses TRBV28 and TRBJ2-7, with D unresolved. The germline V and J ends were trimmed by 6 bases and 0 bases, with 3 bases remaining between them. CDR3 length: 11 amino acids. Germline V gives CDR1 MDHEN, CDR2 SYDVKM. The CDR3 DNA reads as TGTGCCAGCAGGGGCTCCTACGAGCAGTACTTC. It codes for CASRGSYEQYF. Full variable domain (rest looked up from reference TRBV28 and TRBJ2-7): DVKVTQSSRYLVKRTGEKVFLECVQDMDHENMFWYRQDPGLGLRLIYFSYDVKMKEKGDIPEGYSVSREKKERFSLILESASTNQTSMYLCASRGSYEQYFGPGTRLTVT.

The CDR3 nucleotides are TGTGCCAGCAGCAGACAGGGGGGCGGCACTGAAGCTTTCTTT. Translation gives CASSRQGGGTEAFF. The chain has TRBV5-8 and TRBJ1-1; 9 bases agree with TRBD1. This CDR3 has 14 amino acids. With V trimmed by 4 bases and J by 4 bases, 5 bases remained unmatched. Germline-derived CDR1 and CDR2 are SGHTS and YDEGEE.

This sequence joins TRBV3-1 (or the pseudogene TRBV3-2) and TRBJ2-7; D gene uncertain. Germline V gene lookup returns CDR1 LGHDT and CDR2 YNNKEL (reference sequence). This CDR3 comprises 15 residues. V was pared by 2 bases and J by 1 base, with 12 bases between. In DNA, the CDR3 is TGTGCCAGCAGCCAAATCCGGCCAGCGTCCTACGAGCAGTACTTC. This codes for CASSQIRPASYEQYF.

The chain is built from TRBV19 and TRBJ1-1; D gene unclear. The V gene lost 5 bases and the J gene lost 1 base, with 14 bases spanning the gap. CDR1 is LNHDA and CDR2 is SQIVND in the germline V gene (reference sequence). CDR3 length equals 15 residues. DNA for the CDR3: TGTGCCAGTAGTCCGTTGGGGAACGAGAACACTGAAGCTTTCTTT. Protein sequence: CASSPLGNENTEAFF.

V usage is TRBV5-6 and J usage is TRBJ2-2, with D tentatively TRBD1 (6 bases). Trimming left V 10 bases short and J 8 bases short, with 15 bases between. The CDR3 is 12 amino acids. The germline V gene has CDR1 SGHDT and CDR2 YYEEEE. CDR3 loop: CASVGGPGELFF. The DNA of the CDR3 is TGTGCCTCGGTAGGGGGTCCAGGGGAGCTGTTTTTT.